This record looks at one T cell receptor beta chain sequence and its context. This CDR3 is also generated by other DNA sequences in the sample. Germline CDR1 reads KGHSH; CDR2 reads LQKENI. The CDR3 runs to 14 residues. V dropped 6 bases and J dropped 1 base, with 12 bases sitting between them. The record originates from a study of Ad26.COV2.S vaccination and SARS-CoV-2 variants. Libraries were prepared by immunoSEQ multiplex PCR; TCRdb keeps only in-frame clonotypes and omits some of them. The repertoire holds over 400,000 clones, with roughly 91% as singletons. Treatment specified: around 19 received Ad26.COV2.S at low or high dose, single or two shots; about 5 received placebo; per-sample allocation not given. Collection of samples fell on day 63 after the first vaccine or placebo injection.

The receptor was derived from a person between 18 and 65 years old who received the Ad26.COV2.S COVID-19 vaccine or a placebo. The rearrangement links TRBV18 to TRBJ2-5; D is uncertain. The sequenced sample was peripheral blood, obtained in a trial of Ad26.COV2.S vaccine versus placebo. CDR3 coding DNA: TGTGCCAGCTCGCCGCCGGGCCCCCAAGAGACCCAGTACTTC. It encodes CASSPPGPQETQYF.